Presented here are 19 T cell receptor beta chains from one specimen sequenced in a study of human T cells and chemical hapten exposure. TCRdb analysed the RACE reads with MiXCR anew, one entry per CDR3 protein. The top ten clones hold 2% to 3% of a sample with over 300,000 distinct CDR3 sequences, 5.1% of them seen once. The time point denotes: pre-sensitization, week 0. Treatment reported: therapeutic diphenylcyclopropenone sensitization with weekly scalp DPC. Material: whole blood, obtained in connection with sensitization to the hapten diphenylcyclopropenone (DPC). These receptors all come from a woman aged 50 to 60 with alopecia areata. Some clones in this sample may be carry-over from other donors' samples.

This clonotype was recorded at least ten times. The CDR3: CASSPTGNVHGYTF. In DNA, the CDR3 is TGCGCCAGCAGCCCGACAGGGAATGTCCATGGCTACACCTTC. The chain employs TRBV5-1 and TRBJ1-2; 7 positions match TRBD1. CDR3 length equals 14 residues. Trimming took 4 bases from V and 6 from J; bases not matched to a gene: 9. Germline loops: CDR1 SGHRS, CDR2 YFSETQ.

The chain combines TRBV28 with TRBJ2-7; 8 nucleotides line up with TRBD2. The germline CDR1 and CDR2 sequences are MDHEN and SYDVKM. The length of the CDR3 is 12 residues. The DNA for the CDR3 is TGTGCGTGCCGGGGGGGACCGTACGAGCAGTACTTC. This translates into CACRGGPYEQYF.

The chain uses TRBV29-1 and TRBJ2-5; unclear D gene. Germline V gives CDR1 SQVTM, CDR2 ANQGSEA. This CDR3 has 15 residues. V lost 1 base and J 0 bases, leaving 12 bases between the germline ends. This CDR3 is CSVEGLSRNQETQYF. The CDR3 DNA sequence: TGCAGCGTTGAAGGGTTGAGCCGTAACCAAGAGACCCAGTACTTC.

This clonotype was seen many times. The V gene is TRBV3-1, the J gene TRBJ1-6; D remains unclear. The V gene lost 5 bases and the J gene lost 10 bases, with 15 bases spanning the gap. This CDR3 has 14 amino acids. Germline CDR1 LGHDT, CDR2 YNNKEL (reference sequence). The DNA of the CDR3 is TGTGCCAGCAGCTTTACTACCAACGGGTCACCCCTCCACTTT. Translating gives CASSFTTNGSPLHF.

The chain carries TRBV20-1 and TRBJ2-1; D may be TRBD2 (5 bases). Germline V gene lookup returns CDR1 DFQATT and CDR2 SNEGSKA (reference sequence). Trimming stripped 5 bases from V and 0 bases from J, with 11 bases between. The CDR3 loop spans 14 amino acids. CDR3 amino acids: CSAPDYRSYNEQFF. CDR3 sequence (DNA): TGCAGTGCTCCCGACTATCGCTCCTACAATGAGCAGTTCTTC.

This clonotype was detected only a few times. This sequence joins TRBV6-6 and TRBJ1-5; the D gene is possibly TRBD1 (6 bases). The CDR3 extends over 17 amino acids. V shed 4 bases and J shed 4 bases, with 20 bases lying between them. The germline V gene has CDR1 MNHNY and CDR2 SVGAGI (reference sequence). Here the CDR3 reads CASSSLQGLGENQPQHF. CDR3 nucleotides: TGTGCCAGCAGTTCTCTACAGGGTTTGGGGGAAAATCAGCCCCAGCATTTT.

This clonotype was picked up many times. The rearrangement joins TRBV7-9 to TRBJ2-7, with TRBD1 matching 7 bases. There are 13 residues in the CDR3. CDR1 SEHNR and CDR2 FQNEAQ come from the germline V gene (reference sequence). V lost 4 bases to trimming and J lost 3 bases; unmatched junction nucleotides: 3. CDR3 in amino acids: CASSSGTDYEQYF. The CDR3 bases are TGTGCCAGCAGCTCCGGGACAGACTACGAGCAGTACTTC.

This clonotype occurred many times. The DNA of the CDR3 is TGTGCCAGCAGAATAGGTGGCAGGGCCCTAACGGGCTATGGCTACACCTTC. It codes for CASRIGGRALTGYGYTF. The gene calls are TRBV6-5 and TRBJ1-2, with D possibly matching TRBD1 (5 bases). The CDR3 is 17 amino acids. The V gene lost 6 bases and the J gene lost 4 bases, with 24 bases spanning the gap. Germline V lookup: CDR1 MNHEY, CDR2 SVGAGI.

This clonotype has at least ten counts. The DNA of the CDR3 is TGCAGTGCTAGCCAGGGGCTCGCTCCTGGGGCCAACGTCCTGACTTTC. Encoded protein: CSASQGLAPGANVLTF. V and J are TRBV20-1 and TRBJ2-6, with D tentatively TRBD1 (6 bases). Germline lookup yields CDR1 DFQATT and CDR2 SNEGSKA (reference sequence). V gave up 3 bases and J gave up 2 bases, with 14 bases separating them. This CDR3 comprises 16 residues.

This clonotype has a handful of counts. V usage is TRBV20-1 and J usage is TRBJ1-4; TRBD1 matches at 8 bases. The CDR3 length is 15 residues. V trimming: 7 bases; J trimming: 8 bases; junction bases outside the gene matches: 15. Germline V gene lookup returns CDR1 DFQATT and CDR2 SNEGSKA (reference sequence). In DNA, the CDR3 is TGCAGTGTTCAGGGGGCCGGCCGGCCACGGGAAAAACTGTTTTTT. This translates into CSVQGAGRPREKLFF.

Many counts were recorded for this clonotype. CDR3 in amino acids: CSVGGPRANEQFF. CDR3 bases: TGCAGCGTTGGGGGGCCCAGGGCGAATGAGCAGTTCTTC. The V call is TRBV29-1, the J call TRBJ2-1; TRBD1 might be the D (6 bases). Germline CDR1 reads SQVTM; CDR2 reads ANQGSEA. The V end lost 4 bases, the J end lost 7 bases, and 14 bases lay between the germline ends. This CDR3 spans 13 amino acids.

In this sample, this clonotype turned up once. The chain joins TRBV2 to TRBJ1-4, with no clear D. In germline, CDR1 is SNHLY, CDR2 FYNNEI. V was shortened by 10 bases and J by 3 bases, with 15 bases between the two germline ends. The CDR3 is 14 residues long. This chain's CDR3 is CAIPNSIANEKLFF. DNA for the CDR3: TGTGCCATACCAAATTCAATCGCTAATGAAAAACTGTTTTTT.

In this sample, this clonotype turned up many times. The chain combines TRBV7-2 with TRBJ2-5; a weak D match, TRBD1 (6 bases). V was cut by 2 bases and J by 4 bases, with 17 bases left in between. The germline V gene has CDR1 SGHTA and CDR2 FQGNSA. CDR3 length equals 16 residues. CDR3 residues: CASSLPRDRFLETQYF. Written as DNA, the CDR3 is TGTGCCAGCAGCTTACCCCGCGACAGGTTCCTAGAGACCCAGTACTTC.

This clonotype was picked up many times. The chain employs TRBV2 and TRBJ2-5; D ambiguous. Germline CDR1 and CDR2: SNHLY and FYNNEI. The CDR3 consists of 14 residues. Between the trimmed V and J ends, which lost 2 bases and 5 bases, there was a span of 12 bases. The CDR3 DNA sequence: TGTGCCAGCAGTGAATTGGGAAGCTTTGAGACCCAGTACTTC. It is translated as CASSELGSFETQYF.

This clonotype was picked up many times. The chain has TRBV4-1 and TRBJ2-2; the D gene is possibly TRBD1 (5 bases). In germline, CDR1 is MGHRA, CDR2 YSYEKL. CDR3 length equals 13 residues. V shed 6 bases and J shed 2 bases, with 7 bases lying between them. The CDR3 bases are TGCGCCAGCAGGACAGCTAACACCGGGGAGCTGTTTTTT. This translates into CASRTANTGELFF.

This clonotype was seen ten or more times. V and J are TRBV29-1 and TRBJ2-5, with D tentatively TRBD1 (5 bases). V gave up 5 bases and J gave up 1 base, with 14 bases separating them. The CDR3 sequence is 14 residues long. Germline values: CDR1 SQVTM, CDR2 ANQGSEA. Here the CDR3 DNA reads TGCAGCGTTCTGGTAACAGGTTTCCAAGAGACCCAGTACTTC. It translates to CSVLVTGFQETQYF.

Ten or more counts support this clonotype. The chain uses TRBV18 and TRBJ1-6; TRBD1 aligns across 8 bases. The CDR3 is made up of 18 amino acids. The ends lost 0 bases at V and 7 bases at J; junction bases unmatched: 11. The germline CDR1 and CDR2 sequences are KGHSH and LQKENI. DNA for the CDR3: TGTGCCAGCTCACCACCGGCTCGGACAGGGCGGAAGAATTCACCCCTCCACTTT. Translation: CASSPPARTGRKNSPLHF.

In its sample, this clonotype was seen many times. The chain recombines TRBV7-8 with TRBJ1-2; D perhaps matches TRBD1 (5 bases). Trimming left V 5 bases short and J 11 bases short, with 15 bases between. Germline V gives CDR1 SGHVS, CDR2 FQNEAQ. This CDR3 is built from 12 residues. The CDR3 is CASSPGPSQYTF. CDR3 sequence (DNA): TGTGCCAGCAGCCCGGGACCGTCTCAGTACACCTTC.

In the case of this clonotype: An end of the junction does not agree with germline; a read error may underlie this. This rearrangement joins TRBV10-3 to TRBJ1-1; no definite D call. CDR3 size: 13 residues. Germline lookup yields CDR1 ENHRY and CDR2 SYGVKD. The CDR3 sequence: CAISESVMVGTLF. The DNA of the CDR3 is TGTGCCATCAGTGAGTCGGTTATGGTAGGCACACTCTTT.